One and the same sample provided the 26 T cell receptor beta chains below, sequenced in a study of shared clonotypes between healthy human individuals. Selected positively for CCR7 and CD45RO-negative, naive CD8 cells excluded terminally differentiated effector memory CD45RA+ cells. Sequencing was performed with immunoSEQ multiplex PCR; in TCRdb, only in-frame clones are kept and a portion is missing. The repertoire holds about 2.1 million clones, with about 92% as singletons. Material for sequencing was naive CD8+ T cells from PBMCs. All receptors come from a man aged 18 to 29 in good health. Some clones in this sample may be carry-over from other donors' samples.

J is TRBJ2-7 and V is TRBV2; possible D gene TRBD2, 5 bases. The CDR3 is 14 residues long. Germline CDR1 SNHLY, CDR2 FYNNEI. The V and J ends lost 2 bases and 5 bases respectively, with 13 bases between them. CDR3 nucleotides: TGTGCCAGCAGTGAAAGCCGGGGTGGCCACGAGCAGTACTTC. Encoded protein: CASSESRGGHEQYF.

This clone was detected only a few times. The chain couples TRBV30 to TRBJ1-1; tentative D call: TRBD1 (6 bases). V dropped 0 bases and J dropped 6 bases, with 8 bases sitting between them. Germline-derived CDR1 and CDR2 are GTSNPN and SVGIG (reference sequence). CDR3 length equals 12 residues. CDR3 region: CAWSVGGPEAFF. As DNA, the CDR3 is TGTGCCTGGAGTGTAGGGGGTCCTGAAGCTTTCTTT. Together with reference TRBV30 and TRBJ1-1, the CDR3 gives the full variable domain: SQTIHQWPATLVQPVGSPLSLECTVEGTSNPNLYWYRQAAGRGLQLLFYSVGIGQISSEVPQNLSASRPQDRQFILSSKKLLLSDSGFYLCAWSVGGPEAFFGQGTRLTVV.

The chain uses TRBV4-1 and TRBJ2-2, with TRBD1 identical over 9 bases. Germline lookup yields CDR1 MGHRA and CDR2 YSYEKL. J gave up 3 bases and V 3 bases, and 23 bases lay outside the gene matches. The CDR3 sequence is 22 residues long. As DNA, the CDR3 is TGCGCCAGCAGCCAGCCGGGACAGGGCACGAGACAGGGAGGGCCCTACACCGGGGAGCTGTTTTTT. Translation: CASSQPGQGTRQGGPYTGELFF.

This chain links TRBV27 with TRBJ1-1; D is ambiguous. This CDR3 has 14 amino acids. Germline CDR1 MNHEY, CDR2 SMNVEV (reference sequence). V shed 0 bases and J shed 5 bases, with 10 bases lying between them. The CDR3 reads CASSLSSGSTEAFF. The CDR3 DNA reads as TGTGCCAGCAGTTTATCCTCGGGTTCGACTGAAGCTTTCTTT.

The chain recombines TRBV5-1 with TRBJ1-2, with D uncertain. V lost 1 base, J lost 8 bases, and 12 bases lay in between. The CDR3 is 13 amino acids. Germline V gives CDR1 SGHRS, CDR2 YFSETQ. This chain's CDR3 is CASSLNPTRGYTF. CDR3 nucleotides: TGCGCCAGCAGCTTGAATCCGACTCGAGGCTACACCTTC.

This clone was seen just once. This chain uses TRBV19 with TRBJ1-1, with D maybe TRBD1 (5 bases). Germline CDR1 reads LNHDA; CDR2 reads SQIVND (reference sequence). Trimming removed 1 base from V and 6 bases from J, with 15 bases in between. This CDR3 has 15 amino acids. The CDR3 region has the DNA TGTGCCAGTAGTATAGGGGGCGAAGGGAGGCCTGAAGCTTTCTTT. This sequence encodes CASSIGGEGRPEAFF.

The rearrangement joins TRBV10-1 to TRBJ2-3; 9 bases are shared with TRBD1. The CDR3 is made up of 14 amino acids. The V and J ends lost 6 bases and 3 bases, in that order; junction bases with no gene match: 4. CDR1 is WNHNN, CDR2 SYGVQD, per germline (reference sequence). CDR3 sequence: CASRSGTGTDTQYF. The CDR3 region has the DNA TGCGCCAGCAGGTCCGGGACAGGGACAGATACGCAGTATTTT.

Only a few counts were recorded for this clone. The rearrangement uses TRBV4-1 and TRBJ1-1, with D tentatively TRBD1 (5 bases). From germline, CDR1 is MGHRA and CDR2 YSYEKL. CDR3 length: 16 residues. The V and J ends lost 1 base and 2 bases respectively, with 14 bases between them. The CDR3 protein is CASSQGIREVNTEAFF. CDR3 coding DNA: TGCGCCAGCAGCCAAGGCATCAGGGAAGTAAACACTGAAGCTTTCTTT.

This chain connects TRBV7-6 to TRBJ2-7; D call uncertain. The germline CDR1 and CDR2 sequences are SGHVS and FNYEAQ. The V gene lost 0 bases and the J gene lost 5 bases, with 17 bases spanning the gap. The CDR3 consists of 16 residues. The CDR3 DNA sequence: TGTGCCAGCAGCTTAGCGAGTGGTAGGGTCGCGAACGAGCAGTACTTC. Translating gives CASSLASGRVANEQYF.

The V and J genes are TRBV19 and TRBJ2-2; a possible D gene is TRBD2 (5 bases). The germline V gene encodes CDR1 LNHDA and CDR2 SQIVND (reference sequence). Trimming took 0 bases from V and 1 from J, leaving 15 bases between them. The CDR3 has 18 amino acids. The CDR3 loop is CASSIDFTRSENTGELFF. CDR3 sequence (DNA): TGTGCCAGTAGTATAGATTTTACTAGAAGCGAGAACACCGGGGAGCTGTTTTTT.

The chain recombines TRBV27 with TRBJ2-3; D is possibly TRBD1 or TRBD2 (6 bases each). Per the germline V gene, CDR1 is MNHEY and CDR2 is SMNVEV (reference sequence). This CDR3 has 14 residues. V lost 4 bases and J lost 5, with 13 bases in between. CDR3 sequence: CASSSFGGGDTQYF. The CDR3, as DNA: TGTGCCAGCAGTTCCTTTGGAGGGGGAGATACGCAGTATTTT.

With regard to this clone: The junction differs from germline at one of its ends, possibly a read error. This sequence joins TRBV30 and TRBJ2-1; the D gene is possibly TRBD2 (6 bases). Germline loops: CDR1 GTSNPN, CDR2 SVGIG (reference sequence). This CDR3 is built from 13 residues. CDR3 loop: CARRGGGNYEQFF. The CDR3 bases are TGTGCCAGGAGGGGTGGCGGGAACTATGAGCAGTTCTTC.

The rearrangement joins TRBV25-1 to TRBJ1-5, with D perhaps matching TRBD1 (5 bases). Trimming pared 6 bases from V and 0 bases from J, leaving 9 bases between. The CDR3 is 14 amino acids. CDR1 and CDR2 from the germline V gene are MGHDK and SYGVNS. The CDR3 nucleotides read TGTGCCAGCAGCGTTCAGGGTAGCAATCAGCCCCAGCATTTT. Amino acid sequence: CASSVQGSNQPQHF.

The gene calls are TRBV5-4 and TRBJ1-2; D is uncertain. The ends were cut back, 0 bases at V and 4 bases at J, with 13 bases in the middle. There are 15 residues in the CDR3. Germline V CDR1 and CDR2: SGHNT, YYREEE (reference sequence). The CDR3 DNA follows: TGTGCCAGCAGCTTGGGGCAGGAGAACTTCTATGGCTACACCTTC. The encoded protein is CASSLGQENFYGYTF.

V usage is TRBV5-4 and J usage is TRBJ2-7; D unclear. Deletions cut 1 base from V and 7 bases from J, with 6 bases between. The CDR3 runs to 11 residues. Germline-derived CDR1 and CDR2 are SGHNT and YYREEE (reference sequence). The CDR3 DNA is TGTGCCAGCAGCTTGTATCAGGAGCAGTACTTC. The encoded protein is CASSLYQEQYF. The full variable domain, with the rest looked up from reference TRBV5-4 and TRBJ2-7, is ETGVTQSPTHLIKTRGQQVTLRCSSQSGHNTVSWYQQALGQGPQFIFQYYREEENGRGNFPPRFSGLQFPNYSSELNVNALELDDSALYLCASSLYQEQYFGPGTRLTVT.

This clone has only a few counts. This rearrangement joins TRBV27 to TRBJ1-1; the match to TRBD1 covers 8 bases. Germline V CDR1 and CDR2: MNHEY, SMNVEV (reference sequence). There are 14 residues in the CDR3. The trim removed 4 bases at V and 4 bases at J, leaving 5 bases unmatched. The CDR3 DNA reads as TGTGCCAGCAGTTCACAGGGGGGCGGCACTGAAGCTTTCTTT. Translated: CASSSQGGGTEAFF.

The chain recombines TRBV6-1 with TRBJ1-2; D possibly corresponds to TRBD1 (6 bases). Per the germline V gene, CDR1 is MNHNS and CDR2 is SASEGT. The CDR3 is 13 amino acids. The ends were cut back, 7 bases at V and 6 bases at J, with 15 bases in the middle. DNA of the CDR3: TGTGCCAGCACCGAAGGGGGTGGGGATGGCTACACCTTC. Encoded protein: CASTEGGGDGYTF.

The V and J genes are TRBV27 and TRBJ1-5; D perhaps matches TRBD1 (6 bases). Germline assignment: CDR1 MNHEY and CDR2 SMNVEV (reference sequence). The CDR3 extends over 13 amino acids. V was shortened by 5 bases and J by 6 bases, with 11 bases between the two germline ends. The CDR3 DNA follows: TGTGCCAGCAGTCCCTCAGGGGTTCAGCCCCAGCATTTT. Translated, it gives CASSPSGVQPQHF.

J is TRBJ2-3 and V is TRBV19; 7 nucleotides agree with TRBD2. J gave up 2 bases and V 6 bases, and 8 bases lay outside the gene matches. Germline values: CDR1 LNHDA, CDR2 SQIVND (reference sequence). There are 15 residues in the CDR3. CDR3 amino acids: CASSPWRESTDTQYF. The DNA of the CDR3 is TGTGCCAGTAGCCCCTGGCGGGAGTCCACAGATACGCAGTATTTT.

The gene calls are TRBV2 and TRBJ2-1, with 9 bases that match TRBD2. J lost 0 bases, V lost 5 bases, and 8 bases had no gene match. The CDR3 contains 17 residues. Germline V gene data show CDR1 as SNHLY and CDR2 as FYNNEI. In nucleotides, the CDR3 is TGTGCCAGCAGTCCTCATCTAGCGGGAAGCTCCTACAATGAGCAGTTCTTC. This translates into CASSPHLAGSSYNEQFF.

CDR3 amino acids: CASSLPGGSSYNEQFF. The DNA of the CDR3 is TGTGCCAGCAGTTTACCTGGCGGGAGCTCCTACAATGAGCAGTTCTTC. The rearrangement joins TRBV27 to TRBJ2-1; 7 bases line up with TRBD2. The germline V gene has CDR1 MNHEY and CDR2 SMNVEV (reference sequence). With V trimmed by 2 bases and J by 0 bases, 4 bases remained unmatched. The CDR3 has 16 residues.

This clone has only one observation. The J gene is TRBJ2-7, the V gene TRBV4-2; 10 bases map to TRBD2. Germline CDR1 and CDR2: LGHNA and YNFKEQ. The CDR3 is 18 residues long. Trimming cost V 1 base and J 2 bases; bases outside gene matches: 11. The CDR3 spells CASSQGSYGSGGTYEQYF. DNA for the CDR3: TGTGCCAGCAGCCAAGGTAGTTATGGTAGCGGGGGGACCTACGAGCAGTACTTC.

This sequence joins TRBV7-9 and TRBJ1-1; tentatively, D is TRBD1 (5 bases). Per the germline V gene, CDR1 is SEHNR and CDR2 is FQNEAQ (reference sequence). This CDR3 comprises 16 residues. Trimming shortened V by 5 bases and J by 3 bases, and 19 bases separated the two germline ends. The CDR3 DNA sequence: TGTGCCAGCAGCCCGGGACTTAGAGCAAAGGACACTGAAGCTTTCTTT. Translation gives CASSPGLRAKDTEAFF.

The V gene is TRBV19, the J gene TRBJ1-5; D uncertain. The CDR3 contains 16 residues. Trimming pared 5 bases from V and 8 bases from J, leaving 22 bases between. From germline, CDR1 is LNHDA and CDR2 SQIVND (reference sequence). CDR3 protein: CASSEIPRAVREPQHF. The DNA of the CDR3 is TGTGCCAGTAGTGAGATCCCTAGGGCCGTTAGGGAGCCCCAGCATTTT. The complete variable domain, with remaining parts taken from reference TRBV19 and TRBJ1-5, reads DGGITQSPKYLFRKEGQNVTLSCEQNLNHDAMYWYRQDPGQGLRLIYYSQIVNDFQKGDIAEGYSVSREKKESFPLTVTSAQKNPTAFYLCASSEIPRAVREPQHFGDGTRLSIL.

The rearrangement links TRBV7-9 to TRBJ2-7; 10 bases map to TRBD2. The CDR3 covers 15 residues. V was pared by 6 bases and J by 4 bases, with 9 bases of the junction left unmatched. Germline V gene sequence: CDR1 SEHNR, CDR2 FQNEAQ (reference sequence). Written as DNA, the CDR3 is TGTGCCAGCAGTTCAGCGGGAGGGGGAGCTTACGAGCAGTACTTC. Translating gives CASSSAGGGAYEQYF.

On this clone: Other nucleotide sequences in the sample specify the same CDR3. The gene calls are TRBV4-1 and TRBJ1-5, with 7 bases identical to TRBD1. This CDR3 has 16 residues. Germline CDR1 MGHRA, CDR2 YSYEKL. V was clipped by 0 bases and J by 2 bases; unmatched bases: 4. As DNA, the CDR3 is TGCGCCAGCAGCCAAGATCGAGGGGGCGGCAATCAGCCCCAGCATTTT. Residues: CASSQDRGGGNQPQHF.